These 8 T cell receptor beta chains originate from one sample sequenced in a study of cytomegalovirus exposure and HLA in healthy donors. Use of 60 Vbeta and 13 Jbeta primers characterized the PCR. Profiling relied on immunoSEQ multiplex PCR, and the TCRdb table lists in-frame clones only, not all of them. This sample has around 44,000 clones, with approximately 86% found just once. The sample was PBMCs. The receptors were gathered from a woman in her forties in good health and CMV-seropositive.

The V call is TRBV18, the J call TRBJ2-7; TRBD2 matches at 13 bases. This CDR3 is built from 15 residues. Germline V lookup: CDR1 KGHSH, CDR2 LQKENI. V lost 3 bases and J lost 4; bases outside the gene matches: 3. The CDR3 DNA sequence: TGTGCCAGCTCACCTGGACTAGCGGGAGTATACGAGCAGTACTTC. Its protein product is CASSPGLAGVYEQYF.

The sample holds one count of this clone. For the CDR3, the DNA is TGTGCCAGCAGTTATAGCAATGAGCAGTTCTTC. As protein: CASSYSNEQFF. The chain uses TRBV6-5 and TRBJ2-1; D not resolved. Trimming removed 3 bases at V and 6 bases at J, with 3 bases between. Per the germline V gene, CDR1 is MNHEY and CDR2 is SVGAGI. The CDR3 sequence is 11 residues long.

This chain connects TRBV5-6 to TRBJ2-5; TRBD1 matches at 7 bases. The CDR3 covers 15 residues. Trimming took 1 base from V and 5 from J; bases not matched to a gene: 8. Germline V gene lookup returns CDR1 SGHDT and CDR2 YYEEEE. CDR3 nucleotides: TGTGCCAGCAGCTTGATGATAGGGGGCCGGGAGACCCAGTACTTC. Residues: CASSLMIGGRETQYF. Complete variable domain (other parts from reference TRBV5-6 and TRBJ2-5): DAGVTQSPTHLIKTRGQQVTLRCSPKSGHDTVSWYQQALGQGPQFIFQYYEEEERQRGNFPDRFSGHQFPNYSSELNVNALLLGDSALYLCASSLMIGGRETQYFGPGTRLLVL.

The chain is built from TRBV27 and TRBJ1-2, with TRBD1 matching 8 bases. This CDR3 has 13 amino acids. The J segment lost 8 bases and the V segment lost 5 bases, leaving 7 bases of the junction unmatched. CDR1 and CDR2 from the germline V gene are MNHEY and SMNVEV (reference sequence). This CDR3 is CASSPQGARGYTF. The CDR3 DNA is TGTGCCAGCAGTCCTCAGGGGGCGCGGGGCTACACCTTC.

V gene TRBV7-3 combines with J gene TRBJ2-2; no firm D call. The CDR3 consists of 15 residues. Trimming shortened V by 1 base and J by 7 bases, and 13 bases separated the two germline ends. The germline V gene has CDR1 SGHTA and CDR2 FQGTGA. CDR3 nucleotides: TGTGCCAGCAGCTTAATGGGTAGAAGAGGCGGGGAGCTGTTTTTT. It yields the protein CASSLMGRRGGELFF.

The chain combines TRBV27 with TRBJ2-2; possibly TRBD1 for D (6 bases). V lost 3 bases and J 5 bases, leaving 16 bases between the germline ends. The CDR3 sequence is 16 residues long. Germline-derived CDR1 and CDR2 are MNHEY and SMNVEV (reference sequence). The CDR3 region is CASSFRPGQWTGELFF. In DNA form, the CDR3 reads TGTGCCAGCAGTTTTCGCCCGGGACAATGGACCGGGGAGCTGTTTTTT.

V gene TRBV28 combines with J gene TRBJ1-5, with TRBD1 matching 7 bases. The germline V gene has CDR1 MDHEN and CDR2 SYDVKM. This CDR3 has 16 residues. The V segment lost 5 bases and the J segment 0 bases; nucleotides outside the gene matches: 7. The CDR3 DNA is TGTGCCAGCAGTCCCAGGACAGGTCATAGCAATCAGCCCCAGCATTTT. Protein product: CASSPRTGHSNQPQHF.

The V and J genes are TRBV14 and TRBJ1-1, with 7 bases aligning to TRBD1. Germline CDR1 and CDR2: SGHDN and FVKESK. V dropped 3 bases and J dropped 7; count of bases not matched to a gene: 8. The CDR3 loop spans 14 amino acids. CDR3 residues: CASSQYGTANEAFF. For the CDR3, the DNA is TGTGCCAGCAGCCAGTACGGGACAGCTAATGAAGCTTTCTTT. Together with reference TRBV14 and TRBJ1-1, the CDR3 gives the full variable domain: EAGVTQFPSHSVIEKGQTVTLRCDPISGHDNLYWYRRVMGKEIKFLLHFVKESKQDESGMPNNRFLAERTGGTYSTLKVQPAELEDSGVYFCASSQYGTANEAFFGQGTRLTVV.